Each of the 23 T cell receptor beta chains below was sequenced from the same sample in a study of blood T cell repertoires in COVID-19. Here immunoSEQ multiplex PCR was the method, and the copy in TCRdb shows in-frame clones only, minus some. This sample has fewer than 50,000 clones; around 80% occur once, and the top ten carry about 27%. The sequencing sample was made of peripheral blood. These receptors were collected from a man aged 80 or over with acute or convalescent COVID-19.

The rearrangement uses TRBV19 and TRBJ1-2, with D perhaps matching TRBD1 (6 bases). Trimming pared 8 bases from V and 1 base from J, leaving 11 bases between. The germline V gene encodes CDR1 LNHDA and CDR2 SQIVND (reference sequence). The CDR3 runs 13 residues. CDR3 sequence (DNA): TGTGCCAGTCGGACAGTTTATAACTATGGCTACACCTTC. Translating gives CASRTVYNYGYTF.

The rearrangement joins TRBV11-2 to TRBJ1-2, with 7 nucleotides matching TRBD1. V lost 4 bases, J lost 2 bases, and 1 base stayed unmatched. The CDR3 loop spans 13 amino acids. CDR1 and CDR2 (germline): SGHAT, FQNNGV. In DNA, the CDR3 is TGTGCCAGCAGCTCGACAGGGAACTATGGCTACACCTTC. Amino acid sequence: CASSSTGNYGYTF.

This clone was recorded once. The chain couples TRBV10-3 to TRBJ2-3; D gene ambiguous. This CDR3 spans 14 amino acids. Germline loops: CDR1 ENHRY, CDR2 SYGVKD. The V gene lost 4 bases and the J gene lost 3 bases, with 11 bases spanning the gap. The chain's CDR3 is CAISGASRTDTQYF. The DNA of the CDR3 is TGTGCCATCAGTGGGGCTTCCCGGACAGATACGCAGTATTTT.

This clone was counted between two and nine times. The chain carries TRBV4-2 and TRBJ2-7, with TRBD1 identical over 10 bases. Per the germline V gene, CDR1 is LGHNA and CDR2 is YNFKEQ. The CDR3 sequence is 16 residues long. Trimming removed 2 bases from V and 5 bases from J; junction bases left unmatched: 9. The DNA of the CDR3 is TGTGCCAGCAGCCAACCTGTGGGACAGGGGAGAGACGAGCAGTACTTC. This translates into CASSQPVGQGRDEQYF.

The chain is built from TRBV11-2 and TRBJ2-7; 9 nucleotides match TRBD2. The V segment lost 4 bases and the J segment 3 bases; nucleotides outside the gene matches: 7. The CDR3 loop spans 15 amino acids. Germline CDR1 is SGHAT and CDR2 is FQNNGV. For the CDR3, the DNA is TGTGCCAGCAGCTCGGGGGCGGGAGGGTACTACGAGCAGTACTTC. This codes for CASSSGAGGYYEQYF. The full variable domain, completed using reference TRBV11-2 and TRBJ2-7, is EAGVAQSPRYKIIEKRQSVAFWCNPISGHATLYWYQQILGQGPKLLIQFQNNGVVDDSQLPKDRFSAERLKGVDSTLKIQPAKLEDSAVYLCASSSGAGGYYEQYFGPGTRLTVT.

The chain carries TRBV5-1 and TRBJ2-7; 13 bases agree with TRBD2. Trimming removed 5 bases from V and 2 bases from J; junction bases left unmatched: 4. CDR3 length equals 15 residues. From germline, CDR1 is SGHRS and CDR2 YFSETQ. CDR3 nucleotide sequence: TGCGCCAGCAGACCTGGACTAGCGGGAGCCTACGAGCAGTACTTC. This gives the protein CASRPGLAGAYEQYF.

V gene TRBV6-5 combines with J gene TRBJ1-1; D ambiguous. This CDR3 spans 16 amino acids. Trimming removed 4 bases from V and 1 base from J, with 16 bases in between. Per germline, CDR1 MNHEY and CDR2 SVGAGI. The CDR3 bases are TGTGCCAGCAGTTTATACCGACGGGGTGGGAACACTGAAGCTTTCTTT. Translation gives CASSLYRRGGNTEAFF.

This chain links TRBV9 with TRBJ2-5; TRBD1 aligns across 8 bases. The CDR3 loop spans 16 amino acids. With V trimmed by 4 bases and J by 2 bases, 10 bases remained unmatched. The V gene's germline CDR1 is SGDLS and CDR2 YYNGEE. The CDR3 reads CASSHPPGQGQETQYF. In DNA form, the CDR3 reads TGTGCCAGCAGCCACCCCCCTGGACAGGGTCAAGAGACCCAGTACTTC.

This clone was detected only a few times. The chain links TRBV2 to TRBJ2-5, with D perhaps TRBD1 (5 bases). Germline V gene lookup returns CDR1 SNHLY and CDR2 FYNNEI. The CDR3 covers 14 residues. The ends were cut back, 4 bases at V and 4 bases at J, with 13 bases in the middle. This chain's CDR3 is CASSGGPIAETQYF. CDR3 bases: TGTGCCAGCAGTGGGGGCCCGATCGCAGAGACCCAGTACTTC. The full variable domain, in which reference TRBV2 and TRBJ2-5 provide the parts outside the CDR3, is EPEVTQTPSHQVTQMGQEVILRCVPISNHLYFYWYRQILGQKVEFLVSFYNNEISEKSEIFDDQFSVERPDGSNFTLKIRSTKLEDSAMYFCASSGGPIAETQYFGPGTRLLVL.

The chain couples TRBV11-2 to TRBJ1-5, with 8 bases matching TRBD1. The CDR3 length is 13 residues. Germline values: CDR1 SGHAT, CDR2 FQNNGV. With 3 bases clipped from V and 6 bases from J, the junction kept 1 base outside the gene matches. The CDR3 protein is CASSFGQGQPQHF. For the CDR3, the DNA is TGTGCCAGCAGCTTTGGACAGGGTCAGCCCCAGCATTTT.

The chain recombines TRBV21-1 with TRBJ2-7; the table's D call TRBD2 went unverified against the DNA. TRBV21-1 is tagged as a pseudogene. The CDR3 spans 15 residues. This chain's CDR3 is CASSRATDGSNEQYF. In DNA, the CDR3 is TGTGCCAGCAGCAGGGCTACTGACGGGAGCAACGAGCAGTACTTC.

The chain carries TRBV20-1 and TRBJ2-1; D is undetermined. CDR1 and CDR2 from the germline V gene are DFQATT and SNEGSKA (reference sequence). V was cut by 4 bases and J by 5 bases, with 6 bases left in between. The CDR3 runs to 11 residues. This chain's CDR3 is CSANLHNEQFF. The CDR3 DNA reads as TGCAGTGCTAATCTCCACAATGAGCAGTTCTTC.

The V gene is TRBV4-1, the J gene TRBJ2-1; possibly TRBD2 for D (7 bases). Germline CDR1 and CDR2: MGHRA and YSYEKL. The CDR3 spans 17 residues. Trimming stripped 0 bases from V and 3 bases from J, with 15 bases between. CDR3 bases: TGCGCCAGCAGCCAAGATGGGGGGGGGCTGGTCTACAATGAGCAGTTCTTC. It translates to CASSQDGGGLVYNEQFF.

This rearrangement joins TRBV7-6 to TRBJ2-1, with 9 bases matching TRBD1. CDR3 length: 15 residues. Germline CDR1 reads SGHVS; CDR2 reads FNYEAQ. After removal of 2 bases from V and 4 bases from J, the junction contained 3 bases not matched to a gene. CDR3: CASSLWDREYNEQFF. In DNA form, the CDR3 reads TGTGCCAGCAGCTTATGGGACAGGGAGTACAATGAGCAGTTCTTC.

The chain is built from TRBV15 and TRBJ2-7, with D perhaps TRBD2 (5 bases). Trimming took 0 bases from V and 2 from J, leaving 11 bases between them. The CDR3 runs 15 residues. CDR1 and CDR2 from the germline V gene are LNHNV and YYDKDF (reference sequence). This chain's CDR3 is CATSRDSWGAYEQYF. CDR3 DNA sequence: TGTGCCACCAGCAGAGATTCGTGGGGAGCCTACGAGCAGTACTTC. The full variable domain, with the rest looked up from reference TRBV15 and TRBJ2-7, is DAMVIQNPRYQVTQFGKPVTLSCSQTLNHNVMYWYQQKSSQAPKLLFHYYDKDFNNEADTPDNFQSRRPNTSFCFLDIRSPGLGDTAMYLCATSRDSWGAYEQYFGPGTRLTVT.

The chain joins TRBV2 to TRBJ2-1, with D unclear. The length of the CDR3 is 11 residues. Trimming took off 5 bases at V and 6 bases at J, with 5 bases between the two ends. The V gene's germline CDR1 is SNHLY and CDR2 FYNNEI. The CDR3 coding sequence is TGTGCCAGCAGTTACAGCAATGAGCAGTTCTTC. This gives the protein CASSYSNEQFF.

The chain couples TRBV3-1 (or the pseudogene TRBV3-2) to TRBJ2-1; TRBD2 matches 8 bases. With 6 bases clipped from V and 0 bases from J, the junction kept 7 bases outside the gene matches. CDR1 and CDR2 (germline): LGHDT, YNNKEL (reference sequence). This CDR3 has 16 residues. CDR3 sequence (DNA): TGTGCCAGCAGTCGACTAAGCGGGAGCTCCTACAATGAGCAGTTCTTC. This codes for CASSRLSGSSYNEQFF.

CDR3 DNA: TGCAGCGTTGACAGGGGGTACCAAGAGACCCAGTACTTC. This encodes CSVDRGYQETQYF. The genes are TRBV29-1 and TRBJ2-5; 7 nucleotides agree with TRBD1. The germline gives CDR1 SQVTM, CDR2 ANQGSEA. The CDR3 is made up of 13 amino acids. The V and J ends lost 3 bases and 0 bases, in that order; junction bases with no gene match: 1.

The gene calls are TRBV2 and TRBJ1-2, with D perhaps matching TRBD1 (5 bases). Deletions cut 7 bases from V and 1 base from J, with 7 bases between. This CDR3 comprises 12 residues. Per germline, CDR1 SNHLY and CDR2 FYNNEI. The CDR3 bases are TGTGCCAGCACCGACAGTAACTATGGCTACACCTTC. Its translation: CASTDSNYGYTF. Supplemented by reference TRBV2 and TRBJ1-2, the full variable domain reads EPEVTQTPSHQVTQMGQEVILRCVPISNHLYFYWYRQILGQKVEFLVSFYNNEISEKSEIFDDQFSVERPDGSNFTLKIRSTKLEDSAMYFCASTDSNYGYTFGSGTRLTVV.

The chain is built from TRBV10-3 and TRBJ2-2; the D is unclear. The germline gives CDR1 ENHRY, CDR2 SYGVKD. Trimming removed 3 bases from V and 7 bases from J, with 9 bases in between. This CDR3 is built from 13 residues. The CDR3 DNA reads TGTGCCATCAGTGAAATGACGGGCGGGGAGCTGTTTTTT. Amino acids: CAISEMTGGELFF.

The chain employs TRBV10-2 and TRBJ1-1, with 9 positions matching TRBD1. Germline V CDR1 and CDR2: WSHSY, SAAADI. This CDR3 has 13 amino acids. J was trimmed by 5 bases and V by 8 bases; bases with no gene match: 6. In DNA form, the CDR3 reads TGCGCCAGCGTAACAGGGGGCGGAACTGAAGCTTTCTTT. Amino acids: CASVTGGGTEAFF.

The sample holds a few counts of this clone. The rearrangement joins TRBV27 to TRBJ1-2, with 7 bases fitting TRBD1. The CDR3 sequence is 13 residues long. CDR1 MNHEY and CDR2 SMNVEV come from the germline V gene (reference sequence). V dropped 4 bases and J dropped 7; count of bases not matched to a gene: 6. The CDR3 sequence is CASSSDRAGGYTF. CDR3 DNA sequence: TGTGCCAGCAGTTCAGACAGGGCGGGTGGCTACACCTTC.

This clone occurred once. The CDR3 DNA is TGCGCCAGCAGCTTGACCGGGACAGCGGCAGATACGCAGTATTTT. Amino acids: CASSLTGTAADTQYF. This chain connects TRBV5-1 to TRBJ2-3; TRBD1 matches 7 bases. The V segment lost 1 base and the J segment 4 bases; nucleotides outside the gene matches: 6. From germline, CDR1 is SGHRS and CDR2 YFSETQ. The CDR3 loop spans 15 amino acids.